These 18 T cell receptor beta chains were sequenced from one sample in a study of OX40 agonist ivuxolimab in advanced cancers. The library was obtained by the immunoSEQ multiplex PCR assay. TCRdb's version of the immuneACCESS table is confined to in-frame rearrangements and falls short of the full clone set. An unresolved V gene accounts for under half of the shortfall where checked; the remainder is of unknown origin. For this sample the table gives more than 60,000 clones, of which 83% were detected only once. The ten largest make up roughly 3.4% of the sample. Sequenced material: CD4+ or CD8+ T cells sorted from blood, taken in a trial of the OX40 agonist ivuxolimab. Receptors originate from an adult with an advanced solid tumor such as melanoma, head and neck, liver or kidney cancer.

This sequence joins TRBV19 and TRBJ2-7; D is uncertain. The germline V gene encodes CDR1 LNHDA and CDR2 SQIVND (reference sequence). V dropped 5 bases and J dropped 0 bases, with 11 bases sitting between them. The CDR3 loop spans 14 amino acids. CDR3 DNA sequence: TGTGCCAGTAGTTTTGGTCAACACTCCTACGAGCAGTACTTC. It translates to CASSFGQHSYEQYF.

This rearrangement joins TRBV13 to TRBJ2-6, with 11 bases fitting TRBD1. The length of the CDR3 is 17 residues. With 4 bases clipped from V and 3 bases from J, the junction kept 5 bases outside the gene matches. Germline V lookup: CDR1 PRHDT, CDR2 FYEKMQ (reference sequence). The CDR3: CASSSGTGGGGANVLTF. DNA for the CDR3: TGTGCCAGCAGCTCCGGGACAGGGGGAGGTGGGGCCAACGTCCTGACTTTC.

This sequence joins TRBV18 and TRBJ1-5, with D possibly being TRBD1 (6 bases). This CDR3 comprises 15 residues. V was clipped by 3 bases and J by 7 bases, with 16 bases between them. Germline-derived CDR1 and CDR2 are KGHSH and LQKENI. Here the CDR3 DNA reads TGTGCCAGCTCACCGGACCTACAGGGAGGGCAGCCCCAGCATTTT. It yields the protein CASSPDLQGGQPQHF.

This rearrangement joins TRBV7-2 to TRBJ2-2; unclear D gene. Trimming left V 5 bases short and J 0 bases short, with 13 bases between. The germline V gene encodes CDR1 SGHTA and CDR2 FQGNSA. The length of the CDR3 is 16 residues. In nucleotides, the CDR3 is TGTGCCAGCAGCGCTTCTCGATTAACGAACACCGGGGAGCTGTTTTTT. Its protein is CASSASRLTNTGELFF.

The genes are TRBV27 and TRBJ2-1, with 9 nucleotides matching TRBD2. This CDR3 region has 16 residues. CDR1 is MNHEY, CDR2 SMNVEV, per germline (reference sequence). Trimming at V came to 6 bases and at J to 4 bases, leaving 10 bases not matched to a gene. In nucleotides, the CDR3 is TGTGCCAGCAGCCCTTTTGCGGGGGGGCGGTACAATGAGCAGTTCTTC. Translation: CASSPFAGGRYNEQFF.

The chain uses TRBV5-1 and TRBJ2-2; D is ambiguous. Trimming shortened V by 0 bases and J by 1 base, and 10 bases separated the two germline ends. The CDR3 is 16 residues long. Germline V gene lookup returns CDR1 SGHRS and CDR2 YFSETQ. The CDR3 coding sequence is TGCGCCAGCAGCTTGGAACTCCATGGGAACACCGGGGAGCTGTTTTTT. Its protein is CASSLELHGNTGELFF.

The CDR3 DNA sequence: TGTGCCAGCAGCGTGGGGACTTCCACATATGAGCAGTTCTTC. Translated: CASSVGTSTYEQFF. The chain couples TRBV9 to TRBJ2-1; the D gene is possibly TRBD2 (6 bases). Germline CDR1 SGDLS, CDR2 YYNGEE. The germline V and J ends were trimmed by 2 bases and 8 bases, with 14 bases remaining between them. The CDR3 extends over 14 amino acids.

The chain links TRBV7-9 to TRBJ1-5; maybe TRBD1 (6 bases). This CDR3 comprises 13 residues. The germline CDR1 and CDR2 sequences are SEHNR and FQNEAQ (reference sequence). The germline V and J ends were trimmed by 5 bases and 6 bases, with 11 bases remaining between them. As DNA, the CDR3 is TGTGCCAGCAGCCAGAACAGGGCTCAGCCCCAGCATTTT. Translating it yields CASSQNRAQPQHF.

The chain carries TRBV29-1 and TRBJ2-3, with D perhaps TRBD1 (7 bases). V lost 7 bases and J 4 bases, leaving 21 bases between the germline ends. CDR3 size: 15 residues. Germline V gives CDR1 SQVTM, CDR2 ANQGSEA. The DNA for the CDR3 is TGCAGCGCGGAGGGTGACAGGGAATCCGCAGATACGCAGTATTTT. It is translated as CSAEGDRESADTQYF.

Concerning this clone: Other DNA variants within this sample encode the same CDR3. CDR3 nucleotides: TGTGCCAGCAGCGTAGGCGGGTTTCAAGAGACCCAGTACTTC. Encoded protein: CASSVGGFQETQYF. V and J are TRBV9 and TRBJ2-5; TRBD2 is a possible D gene (5 bases). With 0 bases removed from V and 2 bases from J, the gap between germline ends came to 8 bases. The CDR3 is made up of 14 amino acids. The germline V gene has CDR1 SGDLS and CDR2 YYNGEE. The entire variable domain, with the rest obtained from reference TRBV9 and TRBJ2-5, is as follows: DSGVTQTPKHLITATGQRVTLRCSPRSGDLSVYWYQQSLDQGLQFLIQYYNGEERAKGNILERFSAQQFPDLHSELNLSSLELGDSALYFCASSVGGFQETQYFGPGTRLLVL.

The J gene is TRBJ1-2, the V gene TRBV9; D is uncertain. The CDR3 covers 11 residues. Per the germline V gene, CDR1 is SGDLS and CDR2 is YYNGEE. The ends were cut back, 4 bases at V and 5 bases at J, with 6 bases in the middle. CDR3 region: CASSRSYGYTF. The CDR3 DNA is TGTGCCAGCAGCCGGAGTTATGGCTACACCTTC.

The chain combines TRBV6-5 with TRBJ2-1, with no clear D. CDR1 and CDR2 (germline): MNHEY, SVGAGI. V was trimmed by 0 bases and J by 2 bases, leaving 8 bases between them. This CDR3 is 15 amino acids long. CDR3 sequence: CASSYSVTPYNEQFF. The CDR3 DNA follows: TGTGCCAGCAGTTACTCGGTTACCCCCTACAATGAGCAGTTCTTC.

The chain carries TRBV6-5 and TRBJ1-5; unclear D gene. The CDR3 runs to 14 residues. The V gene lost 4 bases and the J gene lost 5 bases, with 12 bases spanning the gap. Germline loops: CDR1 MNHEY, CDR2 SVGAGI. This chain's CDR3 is CASSSGKRDQPQHF. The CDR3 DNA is TGTGCCAGCAGTTCCGGGAAAAGGGATCAGCCCCAGCATTTT.

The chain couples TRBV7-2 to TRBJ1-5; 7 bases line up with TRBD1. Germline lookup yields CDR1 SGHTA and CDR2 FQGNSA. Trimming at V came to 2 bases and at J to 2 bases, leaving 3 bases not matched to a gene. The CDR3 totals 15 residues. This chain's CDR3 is CASSLLGTGNQPQHF. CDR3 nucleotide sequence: TGTGCCAGCAGCTTATTGGGGACAGGCAATCAGCCCCAGCATTTT.

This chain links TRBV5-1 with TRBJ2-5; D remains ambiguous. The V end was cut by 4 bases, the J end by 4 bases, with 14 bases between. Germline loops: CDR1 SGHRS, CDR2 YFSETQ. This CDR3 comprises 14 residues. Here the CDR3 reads CASSQLSERETQYF. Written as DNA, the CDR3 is TGCGCCAGCAGCCAACTAAGTGAAAGAGAGACCCAGTACTTC.

CDR3 sequence (DNA): TGTGCCAGCAGCTCCCTCCGGGGGGGGAACACCGGGGAGCTGTTTTTT. Translating gives CASSSLRGGNTGELFF. The chain joins TRBV13 to TRBJ2-2; 8 bases align to TRBD2. This CDR3 contains 16 residues. Germline trimming cut 4 bases from V and 1 base from J; bases unmatched to any gene: 5. Germline V gene sequence: CDR1 PRHDT, CDR2 FYEKMQ (reference sequence).

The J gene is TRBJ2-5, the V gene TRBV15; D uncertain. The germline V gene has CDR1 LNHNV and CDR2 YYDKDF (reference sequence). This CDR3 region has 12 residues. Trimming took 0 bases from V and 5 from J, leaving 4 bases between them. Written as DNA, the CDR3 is TGTGCCACCAGCAGAGATCTGGAGACCCAGTACTTC. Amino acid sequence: CATSRDLETQYF.

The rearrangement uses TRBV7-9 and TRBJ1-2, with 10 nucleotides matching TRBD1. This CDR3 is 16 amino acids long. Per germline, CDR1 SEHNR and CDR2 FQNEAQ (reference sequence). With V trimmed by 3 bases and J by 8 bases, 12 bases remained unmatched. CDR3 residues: CASSLGDRGRLYGYTF. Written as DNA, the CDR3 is TGTGCCAGCAGCTTGGGAGACAGGGGGCGTTTATACGGCTACACCTTC. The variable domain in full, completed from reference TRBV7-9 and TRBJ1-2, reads DTGVSQNPRHKITKRGQNVTFRCDPISEHNRLYWYRQTLGQGPEFLTYFQNEAQLEKSRLLSDRFSAERPKGSFSTLEIQRTEQGDSAMYLCASSLGDRGRLYGYTFGSGTRLTVV.